The clone carrying this T cell receptor beta chain was seen a single time. The sample comes from a study of blood T cell repertoires in COVID-19. Across the whole study: Acute and convalescent COVID-19 samples came from the United States, Italy and Spain. The analysed material was cDNA or gDNA that came from T cells, B-cell-depleted T cells, or PBMCs.

Germline V gene sequence: CDR1 GTSNPN, CDR2 SVGIG (reference sequence). The ends lost 5 bases at V and 1 base at J; junction bases unmatched: 6. This CDR3 has 14 residues. How the authors handled the data: Amplification with reference gene primers provided the estimates of nucleated cell counts. The assay was immunoSEQ multiplex PCR, and TCRdb's table has in-frame clones only and misses some. From that table come the V and J calls and clone size; the DNA was used to work out D and trimming. This sample has roughly 77,000 clones, with 77% found just once. The TCR sequence derives from a human donor in a cohort sampled during active COVID-19. Source material: peripheral blood. This chain joins TRBV30 and TRBJ1-1, with 8 bases lining up with TRBD1. DNA of the CDR3: TGTGCCTGGGGTACCGGGACAGGGAACACTGAAGCTTTCTTT. Translated, it gives CAWGTGTGNTEAFF.